One and the same sample provided the 20 T cell receptor beta chains below, sequenced in a study of blood T cells in healthy people across ages (dated by TCRdb to about 2015). The library was built by means of 5' RACE. Sequencer: Illumina HiSeq 2500. A second PCR of roughly 7 to 12 cycles was performed with a sample-barcoded 5' primer and a J-beta primer mix. Through fastp at Q25 and MiXCR, TCRdb rebuilt clones from the public reads, retaining in-frame beta chains. Identical CDR3 protein sequences are pooled into one entry, listed with their most common genes and DNA. Within this sample are roughly 680,000 distinct CDR3 sequences, with over 40% of them counted one time only. About 13% of the sample belongs to the ten largest clones. Sequenced input: blood. These receptors were obtained from a woman older than 75 in good health.

The chain has TRBV20-1 and TRBJ2-5; TRBD1 agrees at 11 bases. Germline CDR1 DFQATT, CDR2 SNEGSKA (reference sequence). J gave up 2 bases and V 4 bases, and 6 bases lay outside the gene matches. This CDR3 comprises 15 residues. The DNA of the CDR3 is TGCAGTGCTACCCTTGGGACAGGGGGACAAGAGACCCAGTACTTC. This gives the protein CSATLGTGGQETQYF.

With respect to this clonotype: Just one base apart from a much larger clone, this may be a read error. This chain joins TRBV9 and TRBJ2-7; 7 bases align to TRBD2. Germline V gene lookup returns CDR1 SGDLS and CDR2 YYNGEE. This CDR3 comprises 15 residues. The J segment lost 2 bases and the V segment lost 3 bases, leaving 8 bases of the junction unmatched. The CDR3 here is CASSGGGGGAYEQYF. The DNA for the CDR3 is TGTGCCAGCAGCGGGGGGGGTGGCGGAGCCTACGAGCAGTACTTC. Filled out from reference TRBV9 and TRBJ2-7, the complete variable domain reads DSGVTQTPKHLITATGQRVTLRCSPRSGDLSVYWYQQSLDQGLQFLIQYYNGEERAKGNILERFSAQQFPDLHSELNLSSLELGDSALYFCASSGGGGGAYEQYFGPGTRLTVT.

The rearrangement uses TRBV20-1 and TRBJ1-1; D not resolved. Germline CDR1 is DFQATT and CDR2 is SNEGSKA (reference sequence). V lost 6 bases to trimming and J lost 5 bases, with 7 bases between them. This CDR3 contains 10 residues. The CDR3 spells CSAWVTEAFF. The CDR3 DNA reads as TGCAGTGCCTGGGTTACTGAAGCTTTCTTT.

The rearrangement links TRBV7-2 to TRBJ1-5; D ambiguous. The CDR3 totals 17 residues. CDR1 is SGHTA and CDR2 is FQGNSA in the germline V gene. Trimming removed 1 base from V and 0 bases from J, with 13 bases in between. CDR3 bases: TGTGCCAGCAGCTTAGTAGGACTAGGTTATAGCAATCAGCCCCAGCATTTT. Protein product: CASSLVGLGYSNQPQHF.

This clonotype occurred many times. CDR3 in amino acids: CASSPGTSGVSYEQYF. CDR3 DNA sequence: TGCGCCAGCAGCCCCGGGACTAGCGGCGTTTCCTACGAGCAGTACTTC. The chain uses TRBV5-1 and TRBJ2-7; 11 bases fit TRBD2. CDR1 SGHRS and CDR2 YFSETQ come from the germline V gene. Unmatched junction bases numbered 7, after V lost 4 bases and J lost 1 base. CDR3 length: 16 amino acids.

CDR3 nucleotides: TGTGCCACCAGTGAGGGATTCAGCACAGATACGCAGTATTTT. It yields the protein CATSEGFSTDTQYF. The chain combines TRBV24-1 with TRBJ2-3; D is uncertain. Trimming stripped 4 bases from V and 0 bases from J, with 7 bases between. Germline V gives CDR1 KGHDR, CDR2 SFDVKD. The CDR3 runs 14 residues.

V gene TRBV11-3 combines with J gene TRBJ2-5; D may be TRBD2 (5 bases). The CDR3 has 14 residues. Trimming removed 5 bases at V and 4 bases at J, with 14 bases between. The germline V gene encodes CDR1 SGHNT and CDR2 YENEEA. The CDR3 nucleotides read TGTGCCAGCAGCCCACACCGGGGTGTAGAGACCCAGTACTTC. Protein product: CASSPHRGVETQYF.

The gene calls are TRBV25-1 and TRBJ2-7; a weak D match, TRBD1 (5 bases). V was cut by 3 bases and J by 2 bases, with 17 bases left in between. This CDR3 contains 16 residues. Per the germline V gene, CDR1 is MGHDK and CDR2 is SYGVNS. This chain's CDR3 is CASSDGSGDRPYEQYF. CDR3 DNA: TGTGCCAGCAGTGACGGGTCTGGAGACAGACCCTACGAGCAGTACTTC.

This clonotype has just one count. A much larger clone differs by one base, so this may be a read error. V and J are TRBV20-1 and TRBJ2-1; D is perhaps TRBD2 (5 bases). The CDR3 is 15 residues long. V gave up 0 bases and J gave up 8 bases, with 17 bases separating them. CDR1 DFQATT and CDR2 SNEGSKA come from the germline V gene (reference sequence). The CDR3, as DNA: TGCAGTGCTAGAGAGGGGTCTCGGGGTGGTTATGAGCAGTTCTTC. Translating it yields CSAREGSRGGYEQFF.

V and J are TRBV5-5 and TRBJ2-7, with a tentative D call TRBD1 (5 bases). The CDR3 totals 14 residues. Trimming removed 1 base from V and 3 bases from J, with 11 bases in between. In germline, CDR1 is SGHKS, CDR2 YYEKEE (reference sequence). The CDR3 bases are TGTGCCAGCAGCTTGAAACACGACAGCTACGAGCAGTACTTC. It yields the protein CASSLKHDSYEQYF.

This chain connects TRBV12-3 or TRBV12-4 to TRBJ2-1; unclear D gene. The V end was cut by 3 bases, the J end by 9 bases, with 6 bases between. The CDR3 totals 11 residues. The DNA of the CDR3 is TGTGCCAGCAGTTTGGCGTGTGAGCAGTTCTTC. The encoded protein is CASSLACEQFF.

The chain uses TRBV14 and TRBJ1-4; a weak D match, TRBD1 (5 bases). Germline-derived CDR1 and CDR2 are SGHDN and FVKESK. V lost 4 bases and J 6 bases, leaving 9 bases between the germline ends. The CDR3 has 13 residues. The CDR3 DNA follows: TGTGCCAGCAGCCTAATCAGGGATGAAAAACTGTTTTTT. It yields the protein CASSLIRDEKLFF.

This clonotype was found a few times. A much larger clonotype is one base distant, so this may be a read error. The chain combines TRBV29-1 with TRBJ2-7, with D tentatively TRBD1 (7 bases). The V gene's germline CDR1 is SQVTM and CDR2 ANQGSEA. V lost 8 bases, J lost 7 bases, and 18 bases lay in between. CDR3 length equals 12 residues. The CDR3 coding sequence is TGCAGCACCCACAGGGGAGGAGATGAGCAGTACTTC. Translation gives CSTHRGGDEQYF.

V is TRBV29-1 and J is TRBJ1-5, with D perhaps matching TRBD1 (6 bases). Germline lookup yields CDR1 SQVTM and CDR2 ANQGSEA. CDR3 length: 15 amino acids. V lost 5 bases and J lost 2, with 16 bases in between. CDR3 loop: CSVLTRGGRNQPQHF. The CDR3 bases are TGCAGCGTTCTCACCAGGGGTGGACGCAATCAGCCCCAGCATTTT.

This clonotype has a count of ten or more. The chain carries TRBV4-1 and TRBJ2-7; tentative D call: TRBD2 (5 bases). This CDR3 is 15 amino acids long. Trimming left V 3 bases short and J 3 bases short, with 15 bases between. The V gene's germline CDR1 is MGHRA and CDR2 YSYEKL. CDR3 in DNA: TGCGCCAGCAGCCATTTACAAACGGAGGACTACGAGCAGTACTTC. This sequence encodes CASSHLQTEDYEQYF.

This clonotype was found many times. This chain uses TRBV28 with TRBJ2-1, with D possibly TRBD1 on 6 matching bases. This CDR3 spans 14 amino acids. Trimming took 11 bases from V and 5 from J, leaving 19 bases between them. Germline V gives CDR1 MDHEN, CDR2 SYDVKM. The CDR3 loop reads CAVLQGPSNNEQFF. CDR3 coding DNA: TGTGCCGTCCTACAGGGACCATCCAACAATGAGCAGTTCTTC. The variable domain in full, with the rest retrieved from reference TRBV28 and TRBJ2-1, is DVKVTQSSRYLVKRTGEKVFLECVQDMDHENMFWYRQDPGLGLRLIYFSYDVKMKEKGDIPEGYSVSREKKERFSLILESASTNQTSMYLCAVLQGPSNNEQFFGPGTRLTVL.

In this sample, this clonotype turned up many times. The chain carries TRBV5-1 and TRBJ2-3; D possibly uses TRBD1 or TRBD2 (5 bases each). The germline CDR1 and CDR2 sequences are SGHRS and YFSETQ. CDR3 size: 15 residues. With 2 bases removed from V and 2 bases from J, the gap between germline ends came to 12 bases. The CDR3 DNA reads as TGCGCCAGCAGCTTCAGACGAGGGGCCACAGATACGCAGTATTTT. Protein: CASSFRRGATDTQYF.

The table lists this clonotype with many counts. CDR3 coding DNA: TGTGCCAGCAGTTTACCGGGCGACATTCAGTACTTC. It translates to CASSLPGDIQYF. The J gene is TRBJ2-4, the V gene TRBV6-5; D gene uncertain. The CDR3 is 12 residues long. Germline V gene data show CDR1 as MNHEY and CDR2 as SVGAGI. V lost 4 bases, J lost 8 bases, and 9 bases lay in between.

The sample holds one count of this clonotype. The chain employs TRBV6-1 and TRBJ2-5; 9 bases map to TRBD1. Gene TRBJ2-7 matches the end of the DNA better, so the J call may be wrong. CDR1 and CDR2 (germline): MNHNS, SASEGT. The CDR3 has 15 amino acids. The CDR3 is CASRALRDRVSEQYF. CDR3 nucleotides: TGTGCCAGCAGGGCCTTGCGGGACAGGGTCTCCGAGCAGTACTTC.

Ten or more counts support this clonotype. The chain uses TRBV7-2 and TRBJ1-2; D ambiguous. This CDR3 is built from 14 residues. From germline, CDR1 is SGHTA and CDR2 FQGNSA. V lost 5 bases to trimming and J lost 8 bases, with 18 bases between them. This CDR3 reads CASSPERRRGGYTF. The CDR3 DNA sequence: TGTGCCAGCAGCCCGGAGAGAAGAAGAGGCGGCTACACCTTC.